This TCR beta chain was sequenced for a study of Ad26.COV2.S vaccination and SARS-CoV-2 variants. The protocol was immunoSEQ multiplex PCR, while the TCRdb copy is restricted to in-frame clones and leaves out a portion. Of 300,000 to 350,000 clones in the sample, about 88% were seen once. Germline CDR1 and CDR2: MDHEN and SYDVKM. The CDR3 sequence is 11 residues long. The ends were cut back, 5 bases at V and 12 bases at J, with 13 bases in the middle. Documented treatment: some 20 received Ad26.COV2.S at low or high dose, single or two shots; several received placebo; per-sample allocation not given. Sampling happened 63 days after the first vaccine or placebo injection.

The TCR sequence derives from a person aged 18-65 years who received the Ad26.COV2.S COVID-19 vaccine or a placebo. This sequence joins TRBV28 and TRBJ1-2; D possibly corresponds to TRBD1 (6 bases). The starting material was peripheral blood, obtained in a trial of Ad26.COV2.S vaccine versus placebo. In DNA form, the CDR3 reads TGTGCCAGCAGTAGGGGGTTGAGCAACACCTTC. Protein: CASSRGLSNTF.